One and the same sample provided the 19 T cell receptor beta chains below, sequenced in a study of cytomegalovirus exposure and HLA in healthy donors. PCR primers comprised 60 Vbeta and 13 Jbeta primers. TCRdb keeps only in-frame clones here, not all; method: immunoSEQ multiplex PCR. Counted here are some 130,000 clones, almost 80% occurring once; the ten biggest clones make up 1.5%. Material for sequencing was PBMCs. These receptors originate from a female donor in good health and CMV-seronegative.

To note about this clone: Other DNA sequences in this sample translate to the same CDR3. The CDR3 spells CASSVGTGRTEAFF. In DNA form, the CDR3 reads TGTGCCAGCAGTGTTGGGACAGGGAGAACTGAAGCTTTCTTT. The chain uses TRBV6-1 and TRBJ1-1; 9 positions agree with TRBD1. This CDR3 has 14 residues. Germline V gene lookup returns CDR1 MNHNS and CDR2 SASEGT. J was trimmed by 5 bases and V by 4 bases; bases with no gene match: 5.

The chain uses TRBV13 and TRBJ2-3; D gene uncertain. The CDR3 contains 12 residues. Germline V gene sequence: CDR1 PRHDT, CDR2 FYEKMQ (reference sequence). V dropped 5 bases and J dropped 5 bases, with 8 bases sitting between them. CDR3 nucleotide sequence: TGTGCCAGCAGCCCTCAGAAAGATACGCAGTATTTT. Protein product: CASSPQKDTQYF.

The gene calls are TRBV9 and TRBJ1-2, with 8 bases that match TRBD1. V lost 0 bases, J lost 7 bases, and 5 bases stayed unmatched. The germline V gene encodes CDR1 SGDLS and CDR2 YYNGEE. The CDR3 is made up of 14 amino acids. This CDR3 is CASSVAPGGIGYTF. The CDR3 DNA is TGTGCCAGCAGCGTAGCCCCAGGGGGCATTGGCTACACCTTC.

This chain links TRBV9 with TRBJ1-4; maybe TRBD1 (5 bases). Trimming took 3 bases from V and 4 from J, leaving 13 bases between them. The CDR3 is 15 residues long. Germline loops: CDR1 SGDLS, CDR2 YYNGEE. This CDR3 is CASSAQGQYNEKLFF. DNA of the CDR3: TGTGCCAGCAGCGCTCAGGGCCAGTATAATGAAAAACTGTTTTTT.

J is TRBJ2-1 and V is TRBV6-5, with 9 bases fitting TRBD2. Per germline, CDR1 MNHEY and CDR2 SVGAGI. The CDR3 extends over 14 amino acids. V shed 10 bases, J shed 6 bases, and the junction held 10 bases outside the gene matches. CDR3: CAISPGLARNEQFF. CDR3 bases: TGTGCCATCAGCCCGGGACTAGCTCGCAATGAGCAGTTCTTC.

This clone came up a few times. V usage is TRBV10-3 and J usage is TRBJ1-1; 9 bases match TRBD1. The CDR3 extends over 13 amino acids. V lost 4 bases and J lost 5; bases outside the gene matches: 2. Germline CDR1 is ENHRY and CDR2 is SYGVKD. In nucleotides, the CDR3 is TGTGCCATCAGTGGGACAGGGGTTACTGAAGCTTTCTTT. It translates to CAISGTGVTEAFF.

The V call is TRBV27, the J call TRBJ2-1; D is uncertain. V dropped 7 bases and J dropped 1 base, with 11 bases sitting between them. Germline-derived CDR1 and CDR2 are MNHEY and SMNVEV (reference sequence). There are 14 residues in the CDR3. CDR3 sequence reads: CASIQGGSYNEQFF. CDR3 sequence (DNA): TGTGCCAGCATCCAAGGCGGTTCCTACAATGAGCAGTTCTTC.

This chain uses TRBV4-2 with TRBJ2-5; 11 nucleotides align to TRBD2. The V gene's germline CDR1 is LGHNA and CDR2 YNFKEQ. V was clipped by 1 base and J by 2 bases; unmatched bases: 6. The CDR3 spans 17 residues. The CDR3 protein is CASSQAGVAGGQETQYF. The CDR3 DNA reads TGTGCCAGCAGCCAAGCGGGAGTAGCGGGAGGGCAAGAGACCCAGTACTTC.

DNA of the CDR3: TGTGCCAGCTCACCCGGGACAGCAACTAATGAAAAACTGTTTTTT. The encoded protein is CASSPGTATNEKLFF. V gene TRBV18 combines with J gene TRBJ1-4; 7 bases line up with TRBD1. J was trimmed by 0 bases and V by 3 bases; bases with no gene match: 1. Per the germline V gene, CDR1 is KGHSH and CDR2 is LQKENI. This CDR3 has 15 amino acids.

About this clone itself: Other nucleotide sequences in the sample specify the same CDR3. The chain links TRBV15 to TRBJ1-1; D is ambiguous. V lost 1 base and J lost 1, with 4 bases in between. The CDR3 totals 13 residues. Germline V gene data show CDR1 as LNHNV and CDR2 as YYDKDF (reference sequence). CDR3 bases: TGTGCCACCAGCAGAGGACAGAACACTGAAGCTTTCTTT. Its translation is CATSRGQNTEAFF.

V gene TRBV7-9 combines with J gene TRBJ2-7, with D hard to call. V lost 2 bases to trimming and J lost 5 bases, with 13 bases between them. This CDR3 spans 14 amino acids. Per germline, CDR1 SEHNR and CDR2 FQNEAQ (reference sequence). The CDR3 nucleotides are TGTGCCAGCAGCTTATCTACCGACACCCACGAGCAGTACTTC. Translating gives CASSLSTDTHEQYF.

The CDR3, as DNA: TGTGCCAGCAGCCCGCCGAGGGGACTAGCGGAAGAGACCCAGTACTTC. Translated: CASSPPRGLAEETQYF. The chain carries TRBV9 and TRBJ2-5; 11 nucleotides match TRBD2. Germline V gene data show CDR1 as SGDLS and CDR2 as YYNGEE. The CDR3 loop spans 16 amino acids. The ends lost 4 bases at V and 3 bases at J; junction bases unmatched: 8. Combining the CDR3 with reference TRBV9 and TRBJ2-5 gives the whole variable domain DSGVTQTPKHLITATGQRVTLRCSPRSGDLSVYWYQQSLDQGLQFLIQYYNGEERAKGNILERFSAQQFPDLHSELNLSSLELGDSALYFCASSPPRGLAEETQYFGPGTRLLVL.

The gene calls are TRBV6-5 and TRBJ2-7, with D uncertain. Trimming shortened V by 0 bases and J by 7 bases, and 16 bases separated the two germline ends. Germline V gene sequence: CDR1 MNHEY, CDR2 SVGAGI. This CDR3 is 15 amino acids long. The CDR3 nucleotides read TGTGCCAGCAGTTACTCCCTAACTAATTTGTGGGAGCAGTACTTC. Translating gives CASSYSLTNLWEQYF.

The chain employs TRBV7-3 and TRBJ2-3, with D tentatively TRBD2 (6 bases). Germline CDR1 is SGHTA and CDR2 is FQGTGA. The CDR3 is 15 amino acids. Between the trimmed V and J ends, which lost 5 bases and 5 bases, there was a span of 17 bases. Here the CDR3 DNA reads TGTGCCAGCAGCCGGGGGTCTTTTGGGGGAGATACGCAGTATTTT. Protein: CASSRGSFGGDTQYF.

This clone was seen more than once but under ten times. This chain links TRBV4-3 with TRBJ2-2; 7 bases match TRBD2. Trimming removed 1 base from V and 3 bases from J; junction bases left unmatched: 8. The CDR3 extends over 17 amino acids. Germline CDR1 LGHNA, CDR2 YSLEER. The CDR3 DNA sequence: TGCGCCAGCAGCCAAGCCCTGGGCGGGAGAGACACCGGGGAGCTGTTTTTT. Amino acids: CASSQALGGRDTGELFF.

This sequence joins TRBV6-1 and TRBJ2-6; TRBD1 is a possible D gene (5 bases). The CDR3 has 15 residues. V was shortened by 6 bases and J by 0 bases, with 9 bases between the two germline ends. Germline-derived CDR1 and CDR2 are MNHNS and SASEGT. The CDR3 protein is CASSTRVSGANVLTF. The CDR3 DNA is TGTGCCAGCAGCACCAGGGTCTCTGGGGCCAACGTCCTGACTTTC.

The rearrangement uses TRBV25-1 and TRBJ1-2; 8 bases match TRBD1. The germline V gene encodes CDR1 MGHDK and CDR2 SYGVNS. CDR3 length: 13 residues. J was trimmed by 4 bases and V by 6 bases; bases with no gene match: 4. The CDR3 reads CASRTGVGYGYTF. In nucleotides, the CDR3 is TGTGCCAGCAGGACAGGGGTGGGCTATGGCTACACCTTC.

V usage is TRBV6-8 and J usage is TRBJ1-4, with 7 positions matching TRBD1. The CDR3 has 16 amino acids. Trimming cost V 8 bases and J 0 bases; bases outside gene matches: 9. Germline-derived CDR1 and CDR2 are MNHGY and SAAAGT. CDR3 nucleotide sequence: TGTGCCAGCCCGACAGGGTTTTTTCCAACTAATGAAAAACTGTTTTTT. The encoded protein is CASPTGFFPTNEKLFF.

This chain links TRBV5-6 with TRBJ1-1; maybe TRBD1 (6 bases). The CDR3 extends over 17 amino acids. V lost 2 bases, J lost 0 bases, and 17 bases lay in between. From germline, CDR1 is SGHDT and CDR2 YYEEEE. In DNA form, the CDR3 reads TGTGCCAGCAGCTTAATTCCCCGCAGGGGTATGAACACTGAAGCTTTCTTT. Protein sequence: CASSLIPRRGMNTEAFF.